The present T cell receptor beta chain was sequenced within a study of response to subunit inactivated influenza vaccine. Study-wide findings and caveats: Seasonal influenza vaccination, on each occasion, was suggested by the authors to recruit few new T cells.

This clonotype was seen a handful of times. Its specificity is not known. TCRdb itself ran the RT-PCR reads through MiXCR, one entry per CDR3 protein. Counted here are under 500,000 distinct CDR3 sequences, roughly 9.7% occurring once; the ten biggest clones make up about 12%. Germline lookup yields CDR1 DFQATT and CDR2 SNEGSKA (reference sequence). CDR3 length: 12 amino acids. V was cut by 5 bases and J by 1 base, with 8 bases left in between. The sample in question was PBMCs from blood, obtained around seven weeks after vaccination. V usage is TRBV20-1 and J usage is TRBJ2-5; D possibly matches TRBD1 or TRBD2 (5 bases each). This receptor was identified in a man aged 45 to 65 who received an inactivated influenza vaccine. The CDR3 nucleotides read TGCAGTGCTGGGGACGGCCAAGAGACCCAGTACTTC. Translation gives CSAGDGQETQYF.